This TCR beta chain was profiled in a study of T cells after yellow fever vaccination. Germline CDR1 and CDR2: MNHEY and SVGAGI. The CDR3 has 14 residues. TCRdb reanalysed the 5' RACE reads using MiXCR and keeps one entry per CDR3 protein. Of about 630,000 distinct CDR3 sequences in the sample, 9% to 15% were seen once. In the case of this clonotype: Its ends do not fully match the called genes, so a read error is possible.

The receptor was derived from a man in his thirties or forties who received the YFV17D yellow fever vaccine. Material: PBMCs, obtained on the day of the yellow fever booster vaccination. The chain recombines TRBV6-5 with TRBJ1-5; unclear D gene. This CDR3 reads CASSYRRVNHPQHF. Written as DNA, the CDR3 is TGTGCCAGCAGTTACCGACGGGTGAATCATCCCCAGCATTTT.